Listed here are 22 T cell receptor beta chains from one sample, sequenced in a study of blood T cell repertoires in COVID-19. The repertoire was sequenced with immunoSEQ multiplex PCR; TCRdb's copy has only in-frame clones and lacks some. The sample shows tens of thousands of clones, about nine tenths of them seen only once. Sequencing was done on a sample of peripheral blood. These receptors all stem from a man between 60 and 70 years old with acute or convalescent COVID-19.

CDR3 region: CASSPSDLDNEQFF. The CDR3 DNA reads TGCGCCAGCAGCCCTTCCGACTTGGACAATGAGCAGTTCTTC. The chain recombines TRBV4-1 with TRBJ2-1; D gene uncertain. Trimming removed 4 bases from V and 5 bases from J, with 12 bases in between. This CDR3 has 14 amino acids. Germline V gives CDR1 MGHRA, CDR2 YSYEKL.

The chain employs TRBV27 and TRBJ2-7; the D gene is possibly TRBD1 (6 bases). Between the trimmed V and J ends, which lost 5 bases and 6 bases, there was a span of 11 bases. The germline V gene encodes CDR1 MNHEY and CDR2 SMNVEV (reference sequence). The CDR3 has 12 amino acids. The CDR3, as DNA: TGTGCCAGCAGTGAGTTGGGGGCCGAGCAGTACTTC. Translated: CASSELGAEQYF.

The rearrangement links TRBV6-4 to TRBJ2-1; D may be TRBD1 (6 bases). The germline V and J ends were trimmed by 3 bases and 8 bases, with 11 bases remaining between them. This CDR3 has 13 amino acids. CDR1 is MRHNA and CDR2 is SNTAGT in the germline V gene. CDR3 in DNA: TGTGCCAGCAGTGATTCCAGGGGTGATGAGCAGTTCTTC. Amino acid sequence: CASSDSRGDEQFF.

The chain uses TRBV14 and TRBJ2-5; D ambiguous. V lost 2 bases, J lost 7 bases, and 5 bases lay in between. CDR1 is SGHDN and CDR2 is FVKESK in the germline V gene. The CDR3 totals 11 residues. The CDR3, as DNA: TGTGCCAGCAGCCAACAGGTGACCCAGTACTTC. Translating it yields CASSQQVTQYF.

The chain is built from TRBV3-1 (or the pseudogene TRBV3-2) and TRBJ2-7; possibly TRBD2 for D (5 bases). The CDR3 is 12 residues long. V was cut by 4 bases and J by 2 bases, with 6 bases left in between. Looked up from germline, CDR1 is LGHDT and CDR2 is YNNKEL (reference sequence). CDR3 amino acids: CASSPGTYEQYF. The CDR3, as DNA: TGTGCCAGCAGCCCGGGGACCTACGAGCAGTACTTC.

The V call is TRBV30, the J call TRBJ1-6; TRBD1 might be the D (5 bases). CDR1 is GTSNPN, CDR2 SVGIG, per germline (reference sequence). This CDR3 is 12 amino acids long. Trimming removed 3 bases at V and 11 bases at J, with 11 bases between. The CDR3 region is CAWRHSGTPLHF. As DNA, the CDR3 is TGTGCCTGGAGGCACTCAGGGACACCCCTCCACTTT.

This clone was recorded once. The rearrangement uses TRBV27 and TRBJ2-5; 7 nucleotides align to TRBD1. The CDR3 is made up of 15 amino acids. Germline lookup yields CDR1 MNHEY and CDR2 SMNVEV (reference sequence). V shed 5 bases and J 2 bases; nucleotides not matched to a gene: 8. The CDR3 sequence is CASSRHTGVQETQYF. In nucleotides, the CDR3 is TGTGCCAGCAGTCGTCACACAGGGGTTCAAGAGACCCAGTACTTC.

The rearrangement links TRBV7-9 to TRBJ1-1; 8 bases line up with TRBD1. The germline V gene has CDR1 SEHNR and CDR2 FQNEAQ (reference sequence). The CDR3 consists of 14 residues. With V trimmed by 1 base and J by 8 bases, 6 bases remained unmatched. The DNA of the CDR3 is TGTGCCAGCAGCTTAGGGCAGGGGGCGAACGAAGCTTTCTTT. This translates into CASSLGQGANEAFF.

J is TRBJ2-3 and V is TRBV10-3; 13 nucleotides agree with TRBD2. The J segment lost 6 bases and the V segment lost 6 bases, leaving 6 bases of the junction unmatched. CDR3 size: 15 residues. The germline V gene has CDR1 ENHRY and CDR2 SYGVKD. As DNA, the CDR3 is TGTGCCATCAGGAGGACTAGCGGGGGAACCGATACGCAGTATTTT. Its protein is CAIRRTSGGTDTQYF.

CDR3 region: CASSITGAENEKLFF. The CDR3 DNA reads as TGCGCCAGCAGCATAACAGGGGCAGAAAATGAAAAACTGTTTTTT. The chain is built from TRBV5-1 and TRBJ1-4, with TRBD1 identical over 7 bases. This CDR3 is 15 amino acids long. The germline V gene has CDR1 SGHRS and CDR2 YFSETQ. After removal of 4 bases from V and 5 bases from J, the junction contained 8 bases not matched to a gene.

V usage is TRBV7-8 and J usage is TRBJ2-7, with TRBD1 matching over 9 bases. V was pared by 2 bases and J by 12 bases, with 11 bases of the junction left unmatched. This CDR3 has 14 residues. CDR1 and CDR2 (germline): SGHVS, FQNEAQ. The CDR3 region is CASSLIGTGFERYF. CDR3 bases: TGTGCCAGCAGCTTAATTGGGACAGGGTTTGAACGGTACTTC.

The V gene is TRBV7-6, the J gene TRBJ2-3; 8 nucleotides line up with TRBD2. With 3 bases clipped from V and 1 base from J, the junction kept 6 bases outside the gene matches. This CDR3 is built from 16 residues. In germline, CDR1 is SGHVS, CDR2 FNYEAQ. The CDR3 nucleotides are TGTGCCAGCAGCTTCGCCAGGGGACTAGGCACAGATACGCAGTATTTT. This sequence encodes CASSFARGLGTDTQYF.

The chain uses TRBV5-1 and TRBJ2-7, with TRBD1 matching 9 bases. Germline V CDR1 and CDR2: SGHRS, YFSETQ. The CDR3 contains 13 residues. V trimming: 4 bases; J trimming: 6 bases; junction bases outside the gene matches: 5. The chain's CDR3 is CASSNRDRVEQYF. CDR3 DNA sequence: TGCGCCAGCAGCAACCGGGACAGGGTCGAGCAGTACTTC.

The chain joins TRBV2 to TRBJ2-3; D might be TRBD2 (5 bases). The CDR3 is 13 residues long. V dropped 5 bases and J dropped 6 bases, with 12 bases sitting between them. CDR1 SNHLY and CDR2 FYNNEI come from the germline V gene. The CDR3 DNA follows: TGTGCCAGCAGTTCCTGGACTGTCGATACGCAGTATTTT. Protein product: CASSSWTVDTQYF.

The rearrangement uses TRBV29-1 and TRBJ1-5; D might be TRBD1 (6 bases). This CDR3 spans 13 amino acids. Trimming left V 5 bases short and J 2 bases short, with 10 bases between. Germline CDR1 reads SQVTM; CDR2 reads ANQGSEA. CDR3 coding DNA: TGCAGCGTTAATTCAGGGGGCAATCAGCCCCAGCATTTT. It yields the protein CSVNSGGNQPQHF.

The chain couples TRBV2 to TRBJ1-1; no reliable D call. Germline V CDR1 and CDR2: SNHLY, FYNNEI. The CDR3 length is 13 residues. Trimming stripped 4 bases from V and 5 bases from J, with 11 bases between. In DNA, the CDR3 is TGTGCCAGCAGTGCGGTCCCTTATACTGAAGCTTTCTTT. It specifies CASSAVPYTEAFF.

CDR3 in DNA: TGTGCCAGCAGACCGGGACAGGGCCCCCACGAGCAGTACTTC. Translating it yields CASRPGQGPHEQYF. The rearrangement uses TRBV27 and TRBJ2-7, with TRBD1 matching 9 bases. With V trimmed by 6 bases and J by 5 bases, 8 bases remained unmatched. The CDR3 runs to 14 residues. Germline V gives CDR1 MNHEY, CDR2 SMNVEV (reference sequence).

V usage is TRBV3-1 (or the pseudogene TRBV3-2) and J usage is TRBJ1-2; 7 positions match TRBD1. V was clipped by 1 base and J by 2 bases; unmatched bases: 4. This CDR3 has 15 residues. CDR1 and CDR2 (germline): LGHDT, YNNKEL (reference sequence). This CDR3 is CASSQVGRGNYGYTF. DNA for the CDR3: TGTGCCAGCAGCCAAGTGGGCAGGGGGAACTATGGCTACACCTTC.

The chain combines TRBV6-2 or TRBV6-3 with TRBJ2-5; 9 nucleotides agree with TRBD1. This CDR3 is built from 13 residues. The junction had 3 bases not matched to a gene; V was cut back by 6 bases and J by 4 bases. Germline V gene data show CDR1 as MNHEY and CDR2 as SVGEGT. CDR3 residues: CASSPDRGETQYF. As DNA, the CDR3 is TGTGCCAGCAGCCCGGACAGGGGAGAGACCCAGTACTTC.

The V and J genes are TRBV2 and TRBJ1-2, with 7 bases fitting TRBD1. The CDR3 sequence is 13 residues long. Germline loops: CDR1 SNHLY, CDR2 FYNNEI. Trimming removed 6 bases from V and 3 bases from J; junction bases left unmatched: 4. The CDR3 is CASSAGTDYGYTF. The CDR3 nucleotides are TGTGCCAGCAGCGCCGGGACAGACTATGGCTACACCTTC.

This clone was seen only once. The chain joins TRBV27 to TRBJ1-1, with a possible D match to TRBD1 (6 bases). Trimming shortened V by 5 bases and J by 5 bases, and 15 bases separated the two germline ends. Germline CDR1 MNHEY, CDR2 SMNVEV (reference sequence). CDR3 length equals 14 residues. As DNA, the CDR3 is TGTGCCAGCAGTCCTACAGGGAGTCGGACTGAAGCTTTCTTT. Encoded protein: CASSPTGSRTEAFF.

The genes are TRBV11-2 and TRBJ2-4, with D possibly matching TRBD2 (5 bases). Germline loops: CDR1 SGHAT, CDR2 FQNNGV. CDR3 size: 16 residues. V lost 4 bases, J lost 6 bases, and 19 bases lay in between. The CDR3 region is CASSSASVALGNIQYF. In nucleotides, the CDR3 is TGTGCCAGCAGCTCCGCGTCAGTAGCGTTGGGAAACATTCAGTACTTC.